This is a list of T cell receptor beta chains from one sample in a study of PD-1 blockade in classical Hodgkin lymphoma. Clones were read by immunoSEQ multiplex PCR, and TCRdb kept only the in-frame ones, dropping some. The sample lists under 70,000 clones; over 70% were seen once. Here the sequenced sample was peripheral blood mononuclear cells (PBMCs), taken before the second cycle of nivolumab. Source of these receptors: a human donor with classical Hodgkin lymphoma. The CDR3 runs from the conserved cysteine through the conserved F or W. A D gene is named only where the DNA matches it firmly. Size is omitted from some rows. Given values are once, few, many or a class for expanded clones.

TRBV5-4	TRBD2	TRBJ2-7	-	CASSLAGAGGPYEQYF	TGTGCCAGCAGCTTGGCCGGGGCGGGAGGGCCGTACGAGCAGTACTTC
TRBV4-1	-	TRBJ1-2	-	CASSQGGSGYGYTF	TGCGCCAGCAGCCAAGGGGGTTCTGGCTATGGCTACACCTTC
TRBV18	-	TRBJ1-1	few	CASSPPGGGLNTEAFF	TGTGCCAGCTCACCACCGGGGGGAGGGTTGAACACTGAAGCTTTCTTT
TRBV5-1	TRBD2	TRBJ2-2	once	CASSLGLAEVGELFF	TGCGCCAGCAGCTTGGGACTAGCGGAGGTCGGGGAGCTGTTTTTT
TRBV19	-	TRBJ1-4	-	CASSKNSGTNEKLFF	TGTGCCAGTAGTAAAAACTCCGGGACTAATGAAAAACTGTTTTTT
TRBV9	TRBD1	TRBJ2-3	-	CASSRARDRSDTQYF	TGTGCCAGCAGCCGAGCTCGGGACAGATCAGATACGCAGTATTTT
TRBV11-3	TRBD1	TRBJ2-3	-	CASSPGTATDTQYF	TGTGCCAGCAGCCCCGGGACAGCCACAGATACGCAGTATTTT
TRBV7-8	-	TRBJ2-2	-	CASSSSAGRPGELFF	TGTGCCAGCAGCTCTAGCGCAGGGCGGCCCGGGGAGCTGTTTTTT
TRBV12-5	-	TRBJ1-1	medium-sized	CASGPDGAWMNTEAFF	TGTGCTAGTGGTCCCGACGGAGCCTGGATGAACACTGAAGCTTTCTTT
TRBV6-5	TRBD1	TRBJ2-1	-	CASSYLGTGIDNEQFF	TGTGCCAGCAGTTACCTAGGGACAGGGATAGACAATGAGCAGTTCTTC
TRBV5-6	-	TRBJ2-7	few	CASSYRPVTYEQYF	TGTGCCAGCAGCTATAGGCCGGTGACCTACGAGCAGTACTTC
TRBV9	-	TRBJ2-1	-	CASSGAAYNEQFF	TGTGCCAGCAGCGGGGCTGCCTACAATGAGCAGTTCTTC
TRBV5-1	-	TRBJ2-7	few	CASSSLPESSYEQYF	TGCGCCAGCAGCTCCCTCCCGGAAAGCTCCTACGAGCAGTACTTC
TRBV2	-	TRBJ1-3	few	CASSRSSGNTIYF	TGTGCCAGCAGTCGCAGCTCTGGAAACACCATATATTTT
TRBV6-4	-	TRBJ2-2	-	CASSPGLPGTGELFF	TGTGCCAGCAGCCCGGGACTCCCGGGGACCGGGGAGCTGTTTTTT
TRBV19	TRBD1	TRBJ2-7	few	CASSITGTDHYEQYF	TGTGCCAGTAGTATAACGGGGACAGACCACTACGAGCAGTACTTC
TRBV30	-	TRBJ2-3	-	CAWRVRSIDTQYF	TGTGCCTGGAGAGTGAGAAGCATAGATACGCAGTATTTT
TRBV2	-	TRBJ1-1	-	CASSGGMNTEAFF	TGTGCCAGCAGTGGGGGTATGAACACTGAAGCTTTCTTT
TRBV9	TRBD2	TRBJ2-2	-	CASSMTSGGANTGELFF	TGTGCCAGCAGCATGACTAGCGGGGGGGCGAACACCGGGGAGCTGTTTTTT
TRBV6-1	TRBD1	TRBJ2-1	-	CASSGAGTGTNEQFF	TGTGCCAGCAGTGGCGCCGGGACAGGAACTAATGAGCAGTTCTTC
TRBV5-8	-	TRBJ1-1	-	CASSWDIGSVNTEAFF	TGTGCCAGCAGCTGGGACATCGGGTCGGTGAACACTGAAGCTTTCTTT
TRBV7-3	-	TRBJ1-1	once	CASSLQIGGTNTEAFF	TGTGCCAGCAGCTTACAGATCGGGGGCACGAACACTGAAGCTTTCTTT
TRBV5-6	-	TRBJ2-7	-	CASSLVGYEQYF	TGTGCCAGCAGCTTGGTAGGGTACGAGCAGTACTTC
TRBV14	TRBD2	TRBJ2-1	-	CASSQVGLAAYNEQFF	TGTGCCAGCAGCCAAGTGGGACTAGCGGCCTACAATGAGCAGTTCTTC
TRBV2	TRBD1	TRBJ2-6	-	CASSLDRAGANVLTF	TGTGCCAGCAGTTTGGACAGGGCTGGGGCCAACGTCCTGACTTTC
TRBV6-1	-	TRBJ2-7	-	CASRDSGDEQYF	TGTGCCAGCAGGGACTCTGGTGACGAGCAGTACTTC
TRBV18	-	TRBJ2-1	-	CASSRDTAQKEQFF	TGTGCCAGCTCGAGGGACACCGCCCAGAAAGAGCAGTTCTTC
TRBV10-3	-	TRBJ1-5	-	CAISELESNQPQHF	TGTGCCATCAGTGAGCTGGAAAGCAATCAGCCCCAGCATTTT
TRBV11-2	-	TRBJ2-7	few	CASSLEATGPYEQYF	TGTGCCAGCAGCTTAGAGGCTACGGGGCCCTACGAGCAGTACTTC
TRBV13	TRBD2	TRBJ2-1	-	CASSFGAPAGPRFEQFF	TGTGCCAGCAGCTTTGGTGCGCCAGCGGGGCCTCGTTTTGAGCAGTTCTTC
TRBV30	TRBD1	TRBJ1-2	-	CAWDGGGGLGYTF	TGTGCCTGGGACGGAGGGGGCGGACTTGGCTACACCTTC
TRBV27	TRBD1	TRBJ1-1	medium-sized	CASSDRGMAEAFF	TGTGCCAGCAGCGACAGGGGTATGGCCGAAGCTTTCTTT
TRBV7-6	-	TRBJ2-3	-	CASSLGPSGTGSTDTQYF	TGTGCCAGCAGCTTAGGCCCTTCCGGGACGGGGAGCACAGATACGCAGTATTTT
TRBV25-1	-	TRBJ1-6	-	CATPGYRVNSPLHF	TGTGCCACCCCGGGGTATAGGGTAAATTCACCCCTCCACTTT
TRBV5-1	-	TRBJ2-2	-	CASSAREVGTGELFF	TGCGCCAGCAGCGCCAGGGAGGTCGGCACCGGGGAGCTGTTTTTT
TRBV7-2	-	TRBJ1-2	once	CASSLAGDSNGYTF	TGTGCCAGCAGCTTAGCGGGGGACTCTAACGGCTACACCTTC
TRBV6-6	TRBD1	TRBJ1-2	few	CASTIDRDGYTF	TGTGCCAGCACCATCGACAGGGATGGCTACACCTTC
TRBV14	-	TRBJ1-1	-	CASSPRQHTEAFF	TGTGCCAGCAGCCCTAGACAACACACTGAAGCTTTCTTT
TRBV19	-	TRBJ1-1	-	CATSTRENTEAFF	TGTGCCACCTCGACGAGGGAGAACACTGAAGCTTTCTTT
TRBV15	TRBD2	TRBJ2-1	once	CATSRLAGAPLLF	TGTGCCACCAGCAGACTAGCGGGGGCCCCCCTACTCTTC
TRBV7-2	-	TRBJ1-2	once	CASSLAQVAGEDGYTF	TGTGCCAGCAGCTTAGCGCAGGTTGCAGGGGAAGATGGCTACACCTTC
TRBV9	TRBD2	TRBJ2-2	-	CASSGLSGSPGELFF	TGTGCCAGCAGCGGCCTCAGCGGGAGCCCCGGGGAGCTGTTTTTT
TRBV7-2	TRBD1	TRBJ1-3	-	CASSLTGGLSGNTIYF	TGTGCCAGCAGCTTGACAGGGGGCTTATCTGGAAACACCATATATTTT
TRBV11-3	TRBD1	TRBJ2-3	-	CASSDRTGGKDTQYF	TGTGCCAGCAGCGACAGGACAGGGGGAAAAGATACGCAGTATTTT
TRBV7-7	-	TRBJ2-1	few	CASSLDTASYNEQFF	TGTGCCAGCAGCTTAGATACCGCGTCCTACAATGAGCAGTTCTTC
TRBV6-6	-	TRBJ1-1	-	CASSYRGVNTEAFF	TGTGCCAGCAGTTACAGGGGTGTAAACACTGAAGCTTTCTTT
TRBV13	TRBD1	TRBJ2-7	-	CASSLVRTGGRDEQYF	TGTGCCAGCAGCTTAGTCAGGACAGGGGGAAGGGACGAGCAGTACTTC
TRBV2	TRBD1	TRBJ1-1	-	CASSPRTGVGEAFF	TGTGCCAGCAGCCCTAGGACAGGGGTGGGTGAAGCTTTCTTT